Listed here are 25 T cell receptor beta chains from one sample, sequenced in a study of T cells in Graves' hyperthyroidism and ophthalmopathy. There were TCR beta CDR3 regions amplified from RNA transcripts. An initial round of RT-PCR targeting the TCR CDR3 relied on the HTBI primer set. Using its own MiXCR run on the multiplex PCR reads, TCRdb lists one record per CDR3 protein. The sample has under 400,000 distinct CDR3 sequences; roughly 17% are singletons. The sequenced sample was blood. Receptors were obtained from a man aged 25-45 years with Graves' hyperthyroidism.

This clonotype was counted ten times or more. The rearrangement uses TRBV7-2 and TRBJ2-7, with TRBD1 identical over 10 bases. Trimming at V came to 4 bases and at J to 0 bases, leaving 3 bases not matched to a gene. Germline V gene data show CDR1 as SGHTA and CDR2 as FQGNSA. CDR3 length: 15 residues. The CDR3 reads CASSSGQGPSYEQYF. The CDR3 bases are TGTGCCAGCAGCTCGGGACAGGGGCCCTCCTACGAGCAGTACTTC.

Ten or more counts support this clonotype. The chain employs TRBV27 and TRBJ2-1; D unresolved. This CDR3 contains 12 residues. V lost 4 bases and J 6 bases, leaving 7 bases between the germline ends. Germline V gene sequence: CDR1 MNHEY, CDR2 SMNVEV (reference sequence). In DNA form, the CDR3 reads TGTGCCAGCAGTTCAGATACCAATGAGCAGTTCTTC. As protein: CASSSDTNEQFF.

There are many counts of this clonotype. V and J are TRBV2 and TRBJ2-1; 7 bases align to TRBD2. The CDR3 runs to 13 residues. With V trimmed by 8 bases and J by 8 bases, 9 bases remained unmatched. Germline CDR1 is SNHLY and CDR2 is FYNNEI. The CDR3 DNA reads TGTGCCAGCGCAGGGAGGGGCCTGGATGAGCAGTTCTTC. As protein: CASAGRGLDEQFF.

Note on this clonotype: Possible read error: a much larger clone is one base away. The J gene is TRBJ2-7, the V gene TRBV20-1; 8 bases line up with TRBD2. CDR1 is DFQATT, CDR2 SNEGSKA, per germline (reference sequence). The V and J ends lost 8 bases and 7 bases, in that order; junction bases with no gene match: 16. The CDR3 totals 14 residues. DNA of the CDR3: TGCAGTACTACCTCAGCGGGAGCCTCCCGTGAGCAGTACTTC. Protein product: CSTTSAGASREQYF.

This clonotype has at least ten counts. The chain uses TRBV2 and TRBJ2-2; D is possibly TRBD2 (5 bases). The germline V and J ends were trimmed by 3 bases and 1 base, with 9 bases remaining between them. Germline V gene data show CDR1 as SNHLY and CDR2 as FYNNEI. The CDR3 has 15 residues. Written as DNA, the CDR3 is TGTGCCAGCAGTGAGAGGACTCAGAACACCGGGGAGCTGTTTTTT. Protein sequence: CASSERTQNTGELFF.

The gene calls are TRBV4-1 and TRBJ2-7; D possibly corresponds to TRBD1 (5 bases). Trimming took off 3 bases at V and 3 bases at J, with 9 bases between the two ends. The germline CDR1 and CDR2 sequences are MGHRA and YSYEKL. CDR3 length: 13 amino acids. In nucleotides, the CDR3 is TGCGCCAGCAGCCATATGACAGACTACGAGCAGTACTTC. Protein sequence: CASSHMTDYEQYF.

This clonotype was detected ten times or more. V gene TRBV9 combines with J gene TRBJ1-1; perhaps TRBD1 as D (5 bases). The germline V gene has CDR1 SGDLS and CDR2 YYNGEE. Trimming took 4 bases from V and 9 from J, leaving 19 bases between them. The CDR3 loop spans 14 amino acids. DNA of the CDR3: TGTGCCAGCAGCCCGACAGCGGGCGGGGCGAAAGCTTTCTTT. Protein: CASSPTAGGAKAFF.

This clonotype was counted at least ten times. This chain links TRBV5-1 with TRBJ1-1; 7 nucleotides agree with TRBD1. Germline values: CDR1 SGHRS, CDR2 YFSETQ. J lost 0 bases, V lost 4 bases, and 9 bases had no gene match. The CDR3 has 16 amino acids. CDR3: CASSDGTDGLNTEAFF. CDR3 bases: TGCGCCAGCAGCGACGGGACAGATGGATTGAACACTGAAGCTTTCTTT.

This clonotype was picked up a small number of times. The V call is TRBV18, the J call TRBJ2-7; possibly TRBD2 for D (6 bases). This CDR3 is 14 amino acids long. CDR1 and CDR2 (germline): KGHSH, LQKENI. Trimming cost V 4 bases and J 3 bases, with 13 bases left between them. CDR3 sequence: CASSLGGTFYEQYF. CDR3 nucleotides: TGTGCCAGCTCACTCGGCGGGACCTTCTACGAGCAGTACTTC.

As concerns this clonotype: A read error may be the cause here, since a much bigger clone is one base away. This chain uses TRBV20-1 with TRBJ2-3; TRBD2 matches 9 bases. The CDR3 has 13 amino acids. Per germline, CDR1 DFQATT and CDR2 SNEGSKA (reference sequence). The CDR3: CSVTSGPTVTQYF. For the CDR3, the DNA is TGCAGTGTTACTAGCGGGCCAACAGTTACGCAGTATTTT.

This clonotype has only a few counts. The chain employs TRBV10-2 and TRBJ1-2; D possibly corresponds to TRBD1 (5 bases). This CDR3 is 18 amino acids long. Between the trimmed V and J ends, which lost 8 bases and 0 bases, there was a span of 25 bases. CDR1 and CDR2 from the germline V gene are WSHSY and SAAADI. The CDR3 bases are TGCGCCAGCGTGGTTTCCTGGGACTACCTACTCCCTAACTATGGCTACACCTTC. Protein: CASVVSWDYLLPNYGYTF.

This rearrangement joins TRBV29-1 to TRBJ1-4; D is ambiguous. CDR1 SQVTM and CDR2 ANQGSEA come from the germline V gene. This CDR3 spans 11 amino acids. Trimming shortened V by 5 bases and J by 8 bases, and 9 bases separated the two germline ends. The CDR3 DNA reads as TGCAGCGTTACGAGGGTGGAAAAACTGTTTTTT. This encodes CSVTRVEKLFF.

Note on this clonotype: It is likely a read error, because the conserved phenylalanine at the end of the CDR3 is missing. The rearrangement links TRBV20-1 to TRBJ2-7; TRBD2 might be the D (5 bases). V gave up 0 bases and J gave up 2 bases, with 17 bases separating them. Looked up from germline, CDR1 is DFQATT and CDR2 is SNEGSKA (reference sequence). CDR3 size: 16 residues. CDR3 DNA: TGCAGTGCTAGAGATTCGCTCGGGGAAGGCCCCTACGAGCAGTACCTC. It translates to CSARDSLGEGPYEQYL.

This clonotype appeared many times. The CDR3 spells CASSQTRTGNTEAFF. The CDR3 coding sequence is TGTGCCAGCAGCCAAACTAGAACAGGGAACACTGAAGCTTTCTTT. This chain joins TRBV6-1 and TRBJ1-1, with D possibly TRBD1 on 5 matching bases. The V gene lost 6 bases and the J gene lost 1 base, with 15 bases spanning the gap. The CDR3 loop spans 15 amino acids. Germline V gene data show CDR1 as MNHNS and CDR2 as SASEGT.

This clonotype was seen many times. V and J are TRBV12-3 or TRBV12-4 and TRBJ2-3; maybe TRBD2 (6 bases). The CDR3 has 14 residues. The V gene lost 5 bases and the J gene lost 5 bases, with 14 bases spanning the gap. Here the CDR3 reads CASSVGSSVDTQYF. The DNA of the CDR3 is TGTGCCAGCAGTGTCGGGAGTTCGGTAGATACGCAGTATTTT.

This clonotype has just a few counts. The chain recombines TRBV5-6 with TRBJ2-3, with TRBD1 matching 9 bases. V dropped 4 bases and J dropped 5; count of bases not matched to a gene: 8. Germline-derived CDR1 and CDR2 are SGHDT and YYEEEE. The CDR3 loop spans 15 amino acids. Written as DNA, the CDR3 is TGTGCCAGCAGCCTCACAGGGGGCGTTGGAGATACGCAGTATTTT. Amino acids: CASSLTGGVGDTQYF.

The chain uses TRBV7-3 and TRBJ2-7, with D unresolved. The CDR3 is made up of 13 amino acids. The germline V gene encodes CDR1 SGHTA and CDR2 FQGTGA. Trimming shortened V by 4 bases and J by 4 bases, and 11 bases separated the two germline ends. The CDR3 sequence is CASSSDPSYEQYF. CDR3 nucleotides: TGTGCCAGCAGCTCGGACCCATCTTACGAGCAGTACTTC.

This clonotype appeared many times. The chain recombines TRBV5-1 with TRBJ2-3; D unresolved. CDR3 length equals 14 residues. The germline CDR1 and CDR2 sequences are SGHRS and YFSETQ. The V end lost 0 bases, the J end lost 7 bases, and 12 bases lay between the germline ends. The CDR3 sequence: CASSLDGRAHTQYF. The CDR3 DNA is TGCGCCAGCAGCTTGGATGGTAGGGCTCATACGCAGTATTTT.

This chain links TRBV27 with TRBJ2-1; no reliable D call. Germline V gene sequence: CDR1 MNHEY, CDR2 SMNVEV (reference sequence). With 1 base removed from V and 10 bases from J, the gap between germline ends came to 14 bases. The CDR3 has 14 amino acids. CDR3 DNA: TGTGCCAGCAGTTTATTGCCCCCCGGTATCGAGCAGTTCTTC. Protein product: CASSLLPPGIEQFF.

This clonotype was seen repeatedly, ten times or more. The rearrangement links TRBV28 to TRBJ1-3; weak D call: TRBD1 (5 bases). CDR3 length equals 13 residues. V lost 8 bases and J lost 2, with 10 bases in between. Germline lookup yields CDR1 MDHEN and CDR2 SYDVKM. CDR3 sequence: CASLRGAGNTIYF. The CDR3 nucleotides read TGTGCCAGCTTGAGGGGCGCTGGAAACACCATATATTTT.

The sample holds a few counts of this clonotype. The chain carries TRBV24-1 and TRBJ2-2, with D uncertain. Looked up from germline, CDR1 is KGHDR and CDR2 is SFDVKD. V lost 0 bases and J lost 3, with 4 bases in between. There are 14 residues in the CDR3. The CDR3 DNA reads TGTGCCACCAGTGATTTGTACGACACCGGGGAGCTGTTTTTT. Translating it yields CATSDLYDTGELFF.

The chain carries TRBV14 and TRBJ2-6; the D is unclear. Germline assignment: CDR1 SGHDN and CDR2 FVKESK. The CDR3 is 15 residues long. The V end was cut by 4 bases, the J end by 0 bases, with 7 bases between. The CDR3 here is CASSLTLSGANVLTF. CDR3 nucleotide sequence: TGTGCCAGCAGCCTTACACTCTCTGGGGCCAACGTCCTGACTTTC.

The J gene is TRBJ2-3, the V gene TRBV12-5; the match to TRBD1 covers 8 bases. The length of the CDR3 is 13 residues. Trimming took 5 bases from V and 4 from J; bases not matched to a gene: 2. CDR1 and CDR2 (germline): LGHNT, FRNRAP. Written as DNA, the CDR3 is TGTGCTAGTGGTCCGGACAGGGCAGATACGCAGTATTTT. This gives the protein CASGPDRADTQYF.

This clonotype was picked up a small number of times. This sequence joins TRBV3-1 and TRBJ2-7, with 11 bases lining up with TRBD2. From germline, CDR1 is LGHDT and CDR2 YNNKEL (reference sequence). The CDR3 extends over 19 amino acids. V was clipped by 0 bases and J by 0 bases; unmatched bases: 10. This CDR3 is CASSQDKGLAGGFSYEQYF. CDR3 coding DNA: TGTGCCAGCAGCCAAGATAAAGGGCTAGCGGGAGGCTTCTCCTACGAGCAGTACTTC.

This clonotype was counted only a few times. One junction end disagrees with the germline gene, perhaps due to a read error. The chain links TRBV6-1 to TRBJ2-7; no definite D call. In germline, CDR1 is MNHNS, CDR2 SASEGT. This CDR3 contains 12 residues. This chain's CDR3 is CASSEGYNEQYF. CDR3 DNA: TGTGCCAGCAGCGAAGGGTATAACGAGCAGTACTTC.